This T cell receptor beta chain was sequenced for a study of T cells expressing NK-cell markers. The wider study: Researchers got TCR beta repertoires out of sorted CD3+CD56+NKG2C+, CD3+CD56+NKG2C- and CD3+CD56-NKG2C+ T cells.

In the case of this clonotype: Its antigen is still unknown.

CDR3 size: 15 residues. Per the germline V gene, CDR1 is SGHTS and CDR2 is YDEGEE. TCRdb reanalyzed the 5' RACE reads and collapses them to one entry per CDR3 protein, without DNA. In total, the table holds under 200,000 distinct CDR3 sequences. Study-level findings and limits: Over 5 donors carried dominant NKG2C+ clonotypes that made up roughly 1.0-7.5% of their CD8+ T cells. Specificity for HCMV among expanded NKG2C+ T cell clones was not established.

This chain connects TRBV5-8 to TRBJ1-2; absent DNA, TCRdb's TRBD1 call cannot be checked. The specimen was blood T cells: a sorted CD56 or NKG2C T cell subset, CD4+ or CD8+ T cells, or bulk PBMC T cells (not recorded which). The receptor was derived from a woman aged 18 to 75 in good health. The CDR3 loop is CANAPAPSGGFGYTF.